A single sample gave rise to the 32 T cell receptor beta chains below, sequenced in a study of PD-1 blockade in classical Hodgkin lymphoma. Time point reported: cycle 4 day 1 (C4D1), after five to seven weeks of nivolumab. All trial patients relapsed after autologous stem cell transplantation. Repertoires were generated with immunoSEQ multiplex PCR, while TCRdb's copy carries only in-frame clones and drops some. The top ten hold around 20% of the sample, which has tens of thousands of clones, 80% seen once. The sample consisted of peripheral blood mononuclear cells (PBMCs), taken before the fourth cycle of nivolumab. All receptors come from a human donor with classical Hodgkin lymphoma.

The chain combines TRBV13 with TRBJ2-3; 9 positions agree with TRBD2. Germline lookup yields CDR1 PRHDT and CDR2 FYEKMQ (reference sequence). V trimming: 5 bases; J trimming: 3 bases; junction bases outside the gene matches: 15. The CDR3 runs to 18 residues. Here the CDR3 reads CASSRPGLAEGRTDTQYF. CDR3 DNA sequence: TGTGCCAGCAGCCGACCGGGACTAGCCGAGGGTAGGACAGATACGCAGTATTTT.

The gene calls are TRBV2 and TRBJ1-2; weak D call: TRBD1 (6 bases). V shed 0 bases and J shed 5 bases, with 13 bases lying between them. There are 15 residues in the CDR3. Germline V gene data show CDR1 as SNHLY and CDR2 as FYNNEI. The CDR3 sequence is CASSEAGAATYGYTF. CDR3 nucleotide sequence: TGTGCCAGCAGTGAAGCGGGGGCCGCGACGTATGGCTACACCTTC.

This rearrangement joins TRBV28 to TRBJ2-7; D uncertain. The CDR3 covers 14 residues. The V end lost 3 bases, the J end lost 0 bases, and 9 bases lay between the germline ends. The germline V gene encodes CDR1 MDHEN and CDR2 SYDVKM. This CDR3 is CASSFAGDSYEQYF. CDR3 in DNA: TGTGCCAGCAGTTTCGCAGGAGACTCCTACGAGCAGTACTTC.

The rearrangement links TRBV30 to TRBJ2-6; no clear D. CDR1 is GTSNPN and CDR2 is SVGIG in the germline V gene (reference sequence). CDR3 length: 13 amino acids. Between the trimmed V and J ends, which lost 0 bases and 0 bases, there was a span of 0 bases. This CDR3 reads CAWSVSGANVLTF. CDR3 sequence (DNA): TGTGCCTGGAGTGTCTCTGGGGCCAACGTCCTGACTTTC. Full variable domain (missing parts from reference TRBV30 and TRBJ2-6): SQTIHQWPATLVQPVGSPLSLECTVEGTSNPNLYWYRQAAGRGLQLLFYSVGIGQISSEVPQNLSASRPQDRQFILSSKKLLLSDSGFYLCAWSVSGANVLTFGAGSRLTVL.

The chain has TRBV5-1 and TRBJ2-5; D call uncertain. CDR1 is SGHRS, CDR2 YFSETQ, per germline. The CDR3 runs to 12 residues. Trimming shortened V by 2 bases and J by 3 bases, and 5 bases separated the two germline ends. CDR3 residues: CASSFDEETQYF. As DNA, the CDR3 is TGCGCCAGCAGCTTCGACGAAGAGACCCAGTACTTC.

As regards this clone: This sample also contains other DNA sequences that code for the same CDR3. This chain links TRBV9 with TRBJ2-3; D remains ambiguous. The germline CDR1 and CDR2 sequences are SGDLS and YYNGEE. V was trimmed by 0 bases and J by 4 bases, leaving 6 bases between them. This CDR3 is 13 amino acids long. The CDR3 DNA reads as TGTGCCAGCAGCGTAGGGAGTCCAGATACGCAGTATTTT. Translation gives CASSVGSPDTQYF.

The genes are TRBV5-1 and TRBJ2-3; possibly TRBD2 for D (6 bases). The germline V gene encodes CDR1 SGHRS and CDR2 YFSETQ. The CDR3 runs 14 residues. Deletions cut 0 bases from V and 5 bases from J, with 10 bases between. CDR3 loop: CASSLAQGLDTQYF. CDR3 DNA sequence: TGCGCCAGCAGCTTGGCGCAGGGACTAGATACGCAGTATTTT.

This clone appeared a few times. The chain couples TRBV5-6 to TRBJ2-4, with D maybe TRBD1 (5 bases). CDR3 length: 11 residues. The germline V gene encodes CDR1 SGHDT and CDR2 YYEEEE. Trimming removed 1 base at V and 15 bases at J, with 11 bases between. Written as DNA, the CDR3 is TGTGCCAGCAGCTTGAGAGGACATGTGTACTTC. Translated: CASSLRGHVYF.

The rearrangement uses TRBV1 and TRBJ1-1; TRBD1, the D gene given by the table, was not confirmed from the DNA. TRBV1 is recorded as a pseudogene. The CDR3 extends over 16 amino acids. The CDR3 is CTSSQANRGLNTEAFF. The CDR3 DNA follows: TGCACCAGCAGCCAAGCAAACAGGGGATTGAACACTGAAGCTTTCTTT.

The chain combines TRBV6-1 with TRBJ1-5; 7 positions agree with TRBD1. The V gene end was trimmed by 2 bases and the J gene end by 3 bases; junction bases not matched to a gene: 13. CDR3 length equals 18 residues. The germline V gene has CDR1 MNHNS and CDR2 SASEGT. CDR3 residues: CASSETRQGGRTNQPQHF. The DNA of the CDR3 is TGTGCCAGCAGTGAAACAAGACAGGGTGGGAGAACCAATCAGCCCCAGCATTTT.

The CDR3 spells CASSQDHGTGGDEQYF. CDR3 bases: TGCGCCAGCAGCCAAGATCACGGGACAGGCGGGGACGAGCAGTACTTC. The chain carries TRBV4-3 and TRBJ2-7, with 8 positions matching TRBD1. Germline V gene sequence: CDR1 LGHNA, CDR2 YSLEER. V lost 0 bases, J lost 5 bases, and 9 bases stayed unmatched. This CDR3 contains 16 residues.

This clone is termed medium-sized (0.01 to 0.1%). The V gene is TRBV10-3, the J gene TRBJ1-1; D unresolved. V was trimmed by 6 bases and J by 4 bases, leaving 6 bases between them. The CDR3 is 11 amino acids. Per germline, CDR1 ENHRY and CDR2 SYGVKD. CDR3 amino acids: CAIRSLTEAFF. As DNA, the CDR3 is TGTGCCATCAGGAGCCTCACTGAAGCTTTCTTT.

Concerning this clone itself: Other DNA sequences in the same sample also yield this CDR3. The V gene is TRBV5-1, the J gene TRBJ2-3, with 13 bases aligning to TRBD2. The germline V gene encodes CDR1 SGHRS and CDR2 YFSETQ. V dropped 2 bases and J dropped 3; count of bases not matched to a gene: 0. The CDR3 loop spans 15 amino acids. The chain's CDR3 is CASSLLAGGTDTQYF. The DNA for the CDR3 is TGCGCCAGCAGCTTACTAGCGGGAGGGACAGATACGCAGTATTTT.

This clone was counted between two and nine times. The rearrangement uses TRBV21-1 and TRBJ1-2. TRBV21-1 is a documented pseudogene. CDR3 length: 11 amino acids. The CDR3 loop is CARRWGDGYTF. The DNA of the CDR3 is TGTGCCCGGCGGTGGGGGGACGGCTACACCTTC.

The CDR3 nucleotides read TGTGCCAGCAGAGAGGGGGGCAGGGTCAATGAAAAACTGTTTTTT. Its protein product is CASREGGRVNEKLFF. The genes are TRBV7-2 and TRBJ1-4, with a possible D match to TRBD1 (6 bases). The ends were cut back, 6 bases at V and 5 bases at J, with 16 bases in the middle. CDR1 is SGHTA, CDR2 FQGNSA, per germline. The CDR3 loop spans 15 amino acids.

This clone was seen only once. This chain links TRBV19 with TRBJ2-3, with 7 bases lining up with TRBD2. The CDR3 consists of 12 residues. In germline, CDR1 is LNHDA, CDR2 SQIVND (reference sequence). Trimming took 8 bases from V and 6 from J; bases not matched to a gene: 5. The CDR3 region is CASSAGVDTQYF. CDR3 DNA sequence: TGTGCCAGTTCCGCGGGAGTTGATACGCAGTATTTT.

The gene calls are TRBV30 and TRBJ1-3; unclear D gene. Per the germline V gene, CDR1 is GTSNPN and CDR2 is SVGIG (reference sequence). Trimming pared 6 bases from V and 0 bases from J, leaving 3 bases between. This CDR3 spans 11 amino acids. The CDR3 DNA sequence: TGTGCCTGCGACTCTGGAAACACCATATATTTT. Protein product: CACDSGNTIYF.

This chain connects TRBV14 to TRBJ2-7; D tentatively reads TRBD1 or TRBD2 (6 bases each). The CDR3 is 15 residues long. V lost 0 bases and J 2 bases, leaving 11 bases between the germline ends. CDR1 and CDR2 from the germline V gene are SGHDN and FVKESK. The CDR3 DNA sequence: TGTGCCAGCAGCCAAGATTGGGGGGCGCCCTACGAGCAGTACTTC. It specifies CASSQDWGAPYEQYF.

This chain joins TRBV10-1 and TRBJ2-7, with a tentative D call TRBD2 (5 bases). This CDR3 comprises 13 residues. V was shortened by 4 bases and J by 6 bases, with 13 bases between the two germline ends. Per the germline V gene, CDR1 is WNHNN and CDR2 is SYGVQD (reference sequence). CDR3 nucleotides: TGCGCCAGCAGTGTTTCGGCGGGTCTCGAGCAGTACTTC. Protein: CASSVSAGLEQYF.

The rearrangement uses TRBV7-2 and TRBJ2-7; 9 positions agree with TRBD2. Trimming took 3 bases from V and 5 from J; bases not matched to a gene: 11. The CDR3 is 16 residues long. The germline CDR1 and CDR2 sequences are SGHTA and FQGNSA. This chain's CDR3 is CASSLFIAGASDEQYF. CDR3 nucleotides: TGTGCCAGCAGCTTGTTTATAGCGGGAGCGAGCGACGAGCAGTACTTC.

This clone appeared a single time. This sequence joins TRBV28 and TRBJ2-3; 10 bases are shared with TRBD2. The V gene end was trimmed by 8 bases and the J gene end by 0 bases; junction bases not matched to a gene: 14. This CDR3 is 18 amino acids long. CDR1 is MDHEN, CDR2 SYDVKM, per germline. The CDR3 bases are TGTGCCAGCGCTTCTAGCGGGAGAAAGAAACCTAGCACAGATACGCAGTATTTT. As protein: CASASSGRKKPSTDTQYF.

This chain uses TRBV6-6 with TRBJ1-6; D gene unclear. Trimming took off 5 bases at V and 5 bases at J, with 10 bases between the two ends. CDR3 length: 14 amino acids. Germline CDR1 and CDR2: MNHNY and SVGAGI (reference sequence). CDR3 in DNA: TGTGCCAGCAGTCCCGCGGGTAATAATTCACCCCTCCACTTT. Its protein is CASSPAGNNSPLHF.

This chain links TRBV5-1 with TRBJ1-1; TRBD1 matches 12 bases. The CDR3 has 16 residues. Unmatched junction bases numbered 6, after V lost 4 bases and J lost 2 bases. Germline V gene lookup returns CDR1 SGHRS and CDR2 YFSETQ. The chain's CDR3 is CASSIGTGGPNTEAFF. The CDR3 coding sequence is TGCGCCAGCAGCATCGGGACAGGGGGCCCAAACACTGAAGCTTTCTTT.

This chain links TRBV7-9 with TRBJ1-2; D gene unclear. Trimming removed 5 bases from V and 4 bases from J, with 17 bases in between. This CDR3 comprises 15 residues. CDR1 and CDR2 from the germline V gene are SEHNR and FQNEAQ (reference sequence). The chain's CDR3 is CASSPPGEPGYGYTF. The DNA for the CDR3 is TGTGCCAGCAGCCCCCCCGGCGAGCCGGGCTATGGCTACACCTTC.

This chain joins TRBV9 and TRBJ1-2; TRBD1 might be the D (6 bases). Germline CDR1 and CDR2: SGDLS and YYNGEE. The CDR3 contains 13 residues. Trimming shortened V by 4 bases and J by 2 bases, and 9 bases separated the two germline ends. CDR3 residues: CASSLGQNYGYTF. DNA of the CDR3: TGTGCCAGCAGCCTAGGACAGAACTATGGCTACACCTTC.

This rearrangement joins TRBV7-8 to TRBJ2-7; TRBD2 matches 13 bases. CDR1 and CDR2 from the germline V gene are SGHVS and FQNEAQ. The CDR3 sequence is 17 residues long. The V gene end was trimmed by 5 bases and the J gene end by 4 bases; junction bases not matched to a gene: 11. CDR3: CASSAGGGTSGAYEQYF. The DNA for the CDR3 is TGTGCCAGCAGCGCCGGGGGCGGGACTAGCGGGGCTTACGAGCAGTACTTC.

The gene calls are TRBV18 and TRBJ2-2; TRBD2 matches at 10 bases. V dropped 4 bases and J dropped 2; count of bases not matched to a gene: 10. The CDR3 sequence is 18 residues long. In germline, CDR1 is KGHSH, CDR2 LQKENI. DNA for the CDR3: TGTGCCAGCTCACTAAAAAGGACTAGCGGAATAAACACCGGGGAGCTGTTTTTT. It codes for CASSLKRTSGINTGELFF.

The sample holds many counts of this clone. The J gene is TRBJ2-7, the V gene TRBV29-1, with D possibly being TRBD2 (5 bases). The V end lost 7 bases, the J end lost 6 bases, and 16 bases lay between the germline ends. Germline V lookup: CDR1 SQVTM, CDR2 ANQGSEA. CDR3 length: 12 residues. CDR3 sequence (DNA): TGCAGCGGTTTCGAGGGAGCTGGCGAGCAGTACTTC. Its protein product is CSGFEGAGEQYF.

This chain joins TRBV5-4 and TRBJ2-1; the match to TRBD2 covers 10 bases. The CDR3 spans 14 residues. Germline CDR1 SGHNT, CDR2 YYREEE (reference sequence). V lost 4 bases to trimming and J lost 7 bases; unmatched junction nucleotides: 5. In DNA, the CDR3 is TGTGCCAGCAGCGCTAGCGGGAGCTGGAATGAGCAGTTCTTC. Translated, it gives CASSASGSWNEQFF. The full variable domain, completed using reference TRBV5-4 and TRBJ2-1, is ETGVTQSPTHLIKTRGQQVTLRCSSQSGHNTVSWYQQALGQGPQFIFQYYREEENGRGNFPPRFSGLQFPNYSSELNVNALELDDSALYLCASSASGSWNEQFFGPGTRLTVL.

This clone occurred once. The rearrangement joins TRBV11-3 to TRBJ1-1; D not resolved. V was pared by 3 bases and J by 0 bases, with 8 bases between. CDR1 and CDR2 (germline): SGHNT, YENEEA. This CDR3 has 14 amino acids. CDR3 loop: CASSFPGLNTEAFF. Written as DNA, the CDR3 is TGTGCCAGCAGCTTTCCAGGACTGAACACTGAAGCTTTCTTT. The full variable domain, rest sourced from reference TRBV11-3 and TRBJ1-1, is EAGVVQSPRYKIIEKKQPVAFWCNPISGHNTLYWYLQNLGQGPELLIRYENEEAVDDSQLPKDRFSAERLKGVDSTLKIQPAELGDSAVYLCASSFPGLNTEAFFGQGTRLTVV.

This clone came up once. This sequence joins TRBV11-2 and TRBJ2-7; 8 bases are a match to TRBD1. The trim removed 6 bases at V and 2 bases at J, leaving 9 bases unmatched. The CDR3 loop spans 15 amino acids. Germline CDR1 reads SGHAT; CDR2 reads FQNNGV. Here the CDR3 DNA reads TGTGCCAGCAGTCTCTCCGGGACAGGACCCTACGAGCAGTACTTC. Translating gives CASSLSGTGPYEQYF. The complete variable domain, with remaining parts taken from reference TRBV11-2 and TRBJ2-7, reads EAGVAQSPRYKIIEKRQSVAFWCNPISGHATLYWYQQILGQGPKLLIQFQNNGVVDDSQLPKDRFSAERLKGVDSTLKIQPAKLEDSAVYLCASSLSGTGPYEQYFGPGTRLTVT.

This clone has more than one count but fewer than ten. The chain uses TRBV4-1 and TRBJ2-7; TRBD1 aligns across 8 bases. J lost 4 bases, V lost 0 bases, and 5 bases had no gene match. The CDR3 is 15 amino acids. The germline CDR1 and CDR2 sequences are MGHRA and YSYEKL. The CDR3: CASSQDYRGFYEQYF. The CDR3, as DNA: TGCGCCAGCAGCCAAGACTACAGGGGGTTTTACGAGCAGTACTTC.